Sequencing of this TCR beta chain was carried out in a study of T cells in Graves' hyperthyroidism and ophthalmopathy. Regions amplified from RNA transcripts were the TCR beta CDR3 regions. Primed by the HTBI set, a first-round RT-PCR was run on the TCR CDR3. TCRdb redid the calling of the multiplex PCR reads with MiXCR, one entry per CDR3 protein. The sample holds more than 350,000 distinct CDR3 sequences; about 15% are singletons and the top ten take roughly 19%. Germline-derived CDR1 and CDR2 are GTSNPN and SVGIG (reference sequence). This CDR3 has 16 residues. J gave up 4 bases and V 2 bases, and 12 bases lay outside the gene matches.

V gene TRBV30 combines with J gene TRBJ2-5; TRBD2 agrees at 8 bases. This receptor was taken from a woman in her sixties with Graves' ophthalmopathy. Sequenced input: blood. CDR3 DNA: TGTGCCTGGAGTCAACGGGGGGGGGCTATTGGAGAGACCCAGTACTTC. It translates to CAWSQRGGAIGETQYF.